This TCR beta chain was captured by sequencing in a study of blood T cell repertoires in COVID-19. Here immunoSEQ multiplex PCR was the method, and the copy in TCRdb shows in-frame clones only, minus some. The sample has 230,000 or so clones, roughly 90% seen once; the top ten hold just over 2.5%. Germline assignment: CDR1 SGDLS and CDR2 YYNGEE. There are 13 residues in the CDR3. With 4 bases removed from V and 4 bases from J, the gap between germline ends came to 11 bases. This chain connects TRBV9 to TRBJ1-2; possible D gene TRBD1, 6 bases. Specimen: PBMCs or T cells enriched from blood (not recorded which). This TCR came from a woman under 40 who had recovered from COVID-19. CDR3: CASSQGGAYGYTF. The CDR3 DNA sequence: TGTGCCAGCAGCCAAGGGGGGGCCTATGGCTACACCTTC.